This TCR beta chain was identified during a study of cytomegalovirus exposure and HLA in healthy donors (dated by TCRdb to the late 2010s). Context from the whole study: An earlier analysis of roughly 500 of the donors reported more than 250 Gb of sequence data and around 110 million unique TCR beta sequences from 190 million or so T cells. A later genetic analysis took genome-wide SNP genotypes for about 55% of the roughly 670 donors and used that subset as a discovery cohort. Because of strong linkage in the cohort, roughly five DR-DQ haplotypes were treated as single units for association and clustering. The study profiled the T cell repertoires of fewer than 850 subjects by immunosequencing and related them to cytomegalovirus serostatus. A later analysis re-analyzed previously published TCR beta repertoires from approximately 700 donors and added high-resolution HLA genotyping to study TCR occurrence patterns. An early release covering over 500 HLA-typed donors comprised about 290 gigabases of sequencing data and around 85 million unique TCR sequences. Class I and class II HLA loci were covered by the typing at four-digit resolution. Donor age, sex, ethnicity and CMV serostatus were compiled together with the repertoire data. The study combined high-throughput TCR immunosequencing, statistical association of individual TCRs with disease status, and machine learning to predict cytomegalovirus infection status. Typing coverage varied by locus: roughly 629-640 donors for A, B, C, DRB1 and DQB1; roughly 560 for DQA1; some 610 for DPA1; approximately 450 for DPB1. The study was designed to test whether signatures of past pathogen exposure could be identified by cataloging public T cell receptors. To decide whether each TCR beta V gene segment behaved as functional or pseudogenic, an earlier analysis of approximately 620 of the donors relied on high-throughput TCR beta sequencing. All discovery cohort repertoires had been generated on a single sequencing platform. A separate validation cohort of approximately 130 different subjects was used in addition to the approximately 610-subject first cohort. In the later analysis, no new phenotypic data were used to find candidate immune exposures; instead, reliance was placed on TCR beta sequences and their occurrence across donors. Among under 450 genotyped donors of the cohort, an average of roughly 240,000 unique TCR beta nucleotide sequences were sequenced per donor, roughly 18% of them non-productive. Of the approximately 400 genotyped donors, less than 85% were placed in the genetic ancestry cluster associated with self-reported Caucasian donors. The research as a whole found: In a later analysis, several top co-occurrence clusters were reported to appear linked to parvovirus B19, influenza, CMV and Epstein-Barr virus. Linkage disequilibrium might explain the correlated functional status among segregating V segments, but an unknown experimental factor could not be ruled out. When HLA alleles, especially DR and DQ, strongly co-occurred, TCR associations were difficult to assign to individual alleles. Cytomegalovirus status was reported to be diagnosed by the classifier with high specificity and sensitivity in both the original and validation cohorts. According to a later genetic analysis, donors in an Asian-associated ancestry cluster had fewer N-insertions in productive TCRs than the approximately 670-donor mean. Broadly in line with IMGT annotations, most TCR beta V segments showed up in productive rearrangements about 87% or about 30% of the time in an earlier analysis of several hundred of the donors. Because HLA typing was missing for some donors at each locus, association tests included only the typed subset. A further reported finding was that TCR beta sequences accurately predicted the HLA-A and HLA-B alleles for most subjects in the first cohort. The earlier analysis of approximately 590 of the donors excluded roughly 17 rarely observed V segments, including chromosome 9 orphons, because counts were too low. Presence/absence analyses assumed roughly uniform sequencing depth across donors, an assumption that may not hold. A few of the identified cytomegalovirus-associated TCR beta chains were confirmed in vitro to be specific for cytomegalovirus antigens. Most TCR sequences were seen in very few donors, while some public TCRs were found in many individuals. According to the authors, the approach could potentially be generalized to other disease states and immunological phenotypes. In a later analysis, 16,951 TCR beta sequences were associated with specific HLA alleles at a false discovery rate of 0.05. An association between a missense DCLRE1C variant and V-gene and J-gene trimming of TCR beta chains was found in a later genetic analysis and replicated in an independent cohort. Most CMV-associated TCR beta chains appeared to be HLA-restricted in a later analysis, and the HLA associations seemed to be driven largely by CMV exposure. The study listed 150 to 200 TCR beta chains as associated with cytomegalovirus. A cluster of highly shared sequence variants was judged likely to represent a technical artifact of the sequencing pipeline. In a later analysis, TCR association rates were found to vary across HLA loci, with the most associated TCRs seen for DRB1 alleles and the fewest for HLA-C alleles. CMV serostatus was the only immune exposure information available for the cohort. A later analysis found that HLA-associated TCR beta chains were more clonally expanded and had lower generation probabilities than equally common non-associated chains. In this cohort, only TCR beta chains were sequenced, and detectable features were limited by the absence of alpha or paired-chain data.

The library relied on the immunoSEQ multiplex PCR assay. For the multiplex PCR, a mixture combining 60 forward primers for TCR Vbeta segments and 13 reverse primers for TCR Jbeta segments was used. Amplification of the CDR3 region of rearranged TCR beta genes was performed with a multiplex PCR assay on genomic DNA. The Illumina HiSeq System was used to sequence the amplified TCR beta libraries as 87-base-pair reads. In the source study's methods: A later analysis tallied roughly 76 million unique TCR beta chains across the 666 repertoires, and about 12 million of those chains were shared by two or more donors. Raw reads were error-corrected and collapsed into unique sequences by a nearest-neighbor algorithm in which closely related sequences were merged to remove PCR and sequencing errors. CDR3 sequences were aligned to IMGT reference sequences to assign V, D and J gene segments. For a sequence to be retained, at least a six-nucleotide match to both a V gene segment and a J gene segment was required. Rearrangements were classified as productive when the CDR3 lacked stop codons and remained in frame with V and J, and all other rearrangements were classified as non-productive. Following IMGT convention, CDR3 was defined as the stretch from the second conserved V-encoded cysteine up to the conserved J-encoded phenylalanine. The earlier analysis of some 580 of the donors excluded any sequence lacking an unambiguous match to a single V gene segment. In an earlier analysis of around 600 of the donors, V segments were called functional above 56.7% productive rearrangements and were called segregating when the between-donor standard deviation exceeded 5%. To diagnose cytomegalovirus status from the catalog of TCR beta chain sequences, a statistical classification framework was built. In a later analysis, V and J genes were assigned by comparing TCR nucleotide sequences against IMGT/GENE-DB human TR gene sequences. The TCRdist pipeline was used in a later analysis to assign CDR3 sequences and most-parsimonious VDJ recombination scenarios. In a later analysis, each TCR beta chain was defined by its CDR3 amino acid sequence together with its V-gene family, and reads without a unique V-gene family were excluded. As a way to deal with suspected cross-contamination and a sequencing artifact, a later analysis dropped nearly 600 nucleotide sequences that were highly shared and had low generation probability. In a later analysis, a clonal expansion index was calculated for each public chain from normalized within-repertoire ranks of inferred template counts. In a later analysis, generation probabilities were computed using a VDJ recombination model fitted to out-of-frame rearrangements, and the results were checked against IGoR. A later analysis scored TCR-TCR, TCR-HLA and TCR-CMV co-occurrence with hypergeometric tests, applying a repertoire-size bias correction to TCR pairs. To estimate false discovery rates, a later analysis permuted the HLA or CMV assignments 20 times. A later analysis grouped co-occurring TCRs with DBSCAN, adding TCRdist sequence similarity when clustering within HLA-allele-positive subsets. Repertoires with fewer than 30,000 or more than 120,000 public chains were left out of co-occurrence clustering, as were roughly five repertoires with anomalous nucleotide sharing. TCRdb took this table from immuneACCESS and kept in-frame rearrangements with V and J called. Such tables lack part of the clones; where checked against another copy, unresolved V genes explain under half of the gap, and the rest is unexplained. For V, J and clone size, that table is used; D and trimming come from the DNA. The sample contains 95,000 to 150,000 clones, about 81% of them found a single time. The ten largest clones capture less than 1.1% of the sample.

The cohort was made up of around 720 healthy bone marrow donors. At the time of sampling, every cohort member was nominally healthy, though immune exposures that went unrecorded were likely present. The donor was CMV seronegative and was included in the group of about 400 seronegative cohort members. A peripheral blood sample was provided by each donor, and peripheral blood mononuclear cells were used for TCR beta sequencing. Genomic DNA extraction from the blood cell samples was performed with the Qiagen DNeasy Blood Extraction Kit. Points on this clone: Its antigen remains unidentified. One base away there is no much larger clone; base qualities are not given.

Specimen: PBMCs. The origin of this receptor is a woman aged 30 to 39 in good health and CMV-seronegative.

The sequenced DNA: TGTGCCAGCAGCGGGACAGGGGGCGGTGGCTACACCTTC. Translated, it gives CASSGTGGGGYTF. The V and J genes are TRBV9 and TRBJ1-2; 11 central nucleotides agree with TRBD1. The CDR3 measures 13 amino acids from cysteine to phenylalanine. Only CDR3 DNA is held: 39 bases, read in frame from base 1. CDR1 and CDR2 are read off the germline V gene as SGDLS and YYNGEE. V and J are trimmed by 3 bases and 7 bases, and the gene matches miss 2 bases of the junction. The reference TRBV9 and TRBJ1-2 proteins fill in what lies around the CDR3, so the full variable domain reads DSGVTQTPKHLITATGQRVTLRCSPRSGDLSVYWYQQSLDQGLQFLIQYYNGEERAKGNILERFSAQQFPDLHSELNLSSLELGDSALYFCASSGTGGGGYTFGSGTRLTVV.